This TCR beta chain stems from a study of T-cell reconstitution after alpha-beta-depleted transplantation in children (dated by TCRdb to about 2016). Describing the broader study: Using TCR repertoire profiling, the study quantitatively followed how T-cell immune reconstitution unfolded in children after TCRalphabeta/CD19-depleted allogeneic hematopoietic cell transplantation.

This clonotype was detected many times. Its antigen specificity is not known. No clone much larger than this one lies a single base away; base qualities are absent. V is pruned by 4 bases and J by 2 bases, leaving 7 bases of the junction without a gene match. The germline V gene specifies SQVTM as CDR1 and ANQGSEA as CDR2. From cysteine to phenylalanine, the CDR3 is 14 amino acids long. CDR3 DNA only is kept here, 42 bases in frame from base 1. Receptor libraries were prepared by PCR. Sequenced using an Illumina HiSeq 2500. To normalize quantification of the TCRbeta repertoire, the TCR libraries were built with molecular barcoding that relied on unique molecular identifiers. TCRdb ran its own pipeline on the public reads, namely fastp trimming at Q25 and MiXCR clone calling, and kept in-frame beta chains. Each entry merges the rows of one CDR3 protein and shows their most common DNA and genes. Recorded for this sample are 200,000 to 300,000 distinct CDR3 sequences; around 13% of them occurred a single time. The leading ten clones occupy over 2.5% of the sample.

This clonotype was obtained from a human donor who donated a stem cell graft to a child with acute lymphoblastic leukemia. The source was PBMCs from the stem cell graft donor, collected from the stem cell graft. The receptor chain draws on TRBV29-1 and TRBJ2-7; TRBD1 fits 8 bases in the junction. The nucleotides are TGCAGCGTTGCGGGACAGGACTCTACCTACGAGCAGTACTTC. This yields the protein CSVAGQDSTYEQYF.